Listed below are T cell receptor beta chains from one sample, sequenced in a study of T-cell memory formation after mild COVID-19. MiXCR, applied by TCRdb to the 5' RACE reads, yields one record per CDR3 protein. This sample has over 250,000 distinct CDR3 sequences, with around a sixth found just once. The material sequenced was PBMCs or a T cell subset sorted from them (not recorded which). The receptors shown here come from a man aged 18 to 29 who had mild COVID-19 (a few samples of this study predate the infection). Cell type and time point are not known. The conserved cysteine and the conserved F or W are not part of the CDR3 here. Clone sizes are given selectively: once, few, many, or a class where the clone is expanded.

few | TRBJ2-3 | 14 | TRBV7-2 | ASSLARRFSTDTQY
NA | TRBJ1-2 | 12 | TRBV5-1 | ASSARQGRSGYT
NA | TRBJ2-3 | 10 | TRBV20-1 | SASTSGDTQY
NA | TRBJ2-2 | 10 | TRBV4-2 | ASSQDPGELF
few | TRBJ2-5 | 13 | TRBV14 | ASSQDMVVSETQY
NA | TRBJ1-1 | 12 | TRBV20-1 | SAREYRGGTEAF
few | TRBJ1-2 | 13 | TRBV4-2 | ASSQDFQGAWGYT
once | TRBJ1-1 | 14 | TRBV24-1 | ATSETGTGGNTEAF
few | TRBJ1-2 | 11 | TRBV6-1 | ASTYERAYGYT
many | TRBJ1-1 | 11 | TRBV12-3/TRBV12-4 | ASSLGWHTEAF
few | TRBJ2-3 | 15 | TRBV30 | AWSPRLAGALTDTQY
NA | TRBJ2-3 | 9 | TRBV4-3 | ASAGGDTQY
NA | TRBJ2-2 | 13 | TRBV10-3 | ATFGQGGITGELF
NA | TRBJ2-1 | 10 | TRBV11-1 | ASSLPRGEQF
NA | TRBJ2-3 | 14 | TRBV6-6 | ASSYRGPRTTDTQY
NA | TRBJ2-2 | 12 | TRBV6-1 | ASYSGVYTGELF
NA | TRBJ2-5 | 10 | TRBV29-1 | SVGSWGETQY
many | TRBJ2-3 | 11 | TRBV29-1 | SVGTGGTDTQY
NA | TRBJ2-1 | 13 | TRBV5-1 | ATTPGQGFYNEQF
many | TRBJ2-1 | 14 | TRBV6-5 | ASRSRQQSSYNEQF
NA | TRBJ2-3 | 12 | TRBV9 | ASSVVARTDTQY
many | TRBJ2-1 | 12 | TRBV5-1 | ASSPGGLYNEQF
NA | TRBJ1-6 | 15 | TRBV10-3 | AISVEAGGSYNSPLH
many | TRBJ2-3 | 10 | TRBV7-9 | ASSFGGIPQY
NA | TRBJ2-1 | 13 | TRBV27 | ASSYGTGGHNEQF
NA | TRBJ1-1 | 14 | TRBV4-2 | ASSQFPDSTNTEAF
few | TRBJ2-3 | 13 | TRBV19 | ASRTRDQGTDTQY
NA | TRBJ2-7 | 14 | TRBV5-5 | ASSMDDRKSGYEQY
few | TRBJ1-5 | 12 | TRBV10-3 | AISGYGLNQPQH
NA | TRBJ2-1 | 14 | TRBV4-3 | ASSQDADRDYNEQF
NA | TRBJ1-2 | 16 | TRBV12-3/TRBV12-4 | ASSFRPLGARQNYGYT
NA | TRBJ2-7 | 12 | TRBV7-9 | ASSLVGRVHEQY
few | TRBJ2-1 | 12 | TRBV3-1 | ASSQGEAGNEQF
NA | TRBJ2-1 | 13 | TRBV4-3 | ASSRGKGPYNEQF
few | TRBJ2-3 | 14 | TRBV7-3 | ASSPSLAGPGDTQY
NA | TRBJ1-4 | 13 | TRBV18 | ASSPSTGGDEKLF
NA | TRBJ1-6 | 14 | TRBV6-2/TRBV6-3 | ASSYHPGTGNSPLH
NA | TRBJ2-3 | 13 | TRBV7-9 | ASSDTSAAWNTQY
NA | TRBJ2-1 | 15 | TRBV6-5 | ASTPGSGGPGYNEQF
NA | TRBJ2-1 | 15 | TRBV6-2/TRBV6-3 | ASSYSIVLGGYNEQF